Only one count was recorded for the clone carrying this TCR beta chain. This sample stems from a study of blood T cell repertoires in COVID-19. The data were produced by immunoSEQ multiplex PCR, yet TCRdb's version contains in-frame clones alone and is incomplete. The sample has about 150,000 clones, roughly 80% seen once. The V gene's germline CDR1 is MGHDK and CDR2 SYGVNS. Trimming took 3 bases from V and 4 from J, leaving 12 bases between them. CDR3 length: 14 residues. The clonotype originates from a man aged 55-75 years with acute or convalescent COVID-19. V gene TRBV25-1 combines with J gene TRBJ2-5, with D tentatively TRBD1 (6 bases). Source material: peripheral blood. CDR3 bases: TGTGCCAGCAGTGACTCAGGACAGAGAGAGACCCAGTACTTC. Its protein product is CASSDSGQRETQYF.